Shown below are 25 T cell receptor beta chains from a single sample sequenced in a study of blood T cell repertoires in COVID-19. Measured with immunoSEQ multiplex PCR; TCRdb has only the in-frame clones, and not every one. The sample shows some 150,000 clones, roughly 90% of them seen only once. Sequencing input: PBMCs or T cells enriched from blood (not recorded which). These receptors were taken from a woman younger than 45 with acute COVID-19.

The gene calls are TRBV18 and TRBJ1-4; the D gene is possibly TRBD1 (6 bases). The V end was cut by 3 bases, the J end by 10 bases, with 15 bases between. Germline CDR1 KGHSH, CDR2 LQKENI. The CDR3 is 14 amino acids. In DNA form, the CDR3 reads TGTGCCAGCTCACCCACGGCAGGGGATGGAAAACTGTTTTTT. Amino acids: CASSPTAGDGKLFF.

This chain uses TRBV28 with TRBJ2-2; D is uncertain. V dropped 4 bases and J dropped 8 bases, with 11 bases sitting between them. The CDR3 is made up of 13 amino acids. CDR1 and CDR2 from the germline V gene are MDHEN and SYDVKM. As DNA, the CDR3 is TGTGCCAGCAGTTCACTACGCTTAGGGGAGCTGTTTTTT. Translating gives CASSSLRLGELFF.

V usage is TRBV12-3 or TRBV12-4 and J usage is TRBJ2-1; D is ambiguous. Between the trimmed V and J ends, which lost 5 bases and 9 bases, there was a span of 11 bases. The CDR3 runs 12 residues. In DNA form, the CDR3 reads TGTGCCAGCAGTACCGCCCCCGGTGAGCAGTTCTTC. This gives the protein CASSTAPGEQFF.

This chain uses TRBV18 with TRBJ2-7; 10 nucleotides align to TRBD1. Per the germline V gene, CDR1 is KGHSH and CDR2 is LQKENI. V shed 6 bases, J shed 7 bases, and the junction held 9 bases outside the gene matches. CDR3 length: 14 residues. The CDR3 reads CASSQGQGRGEQYF. CDR3 in DNA: TGTGCCAGCTCCCAGGGACAGGGGCGGGGAGAGCAGTACTTC.

This chain uses TRBV6-2 or TRBV6-3 with TRBJ2-7; D gene ambiguous. The germline V gene encodes CDR1 MNHEY and CDR2 SVGEGT. This CDR3 has 16 residues. V lost 0 bases to trimming and J lost 0 bases, with 12 bases between them. CDR3: CASSYSGVQSSYEQYF. Here the CDR3 DNA reads TGTGCCAGCAGTTACTCGGGCGTGCAGAGCTCCTACGAGCAGTACTTC.

The J gene is TRBJ2-3, the V gene TRBV28, with TRBD1 matching 8 bases. Unmatched junction bases numbered 11, after V lost 5 bases and J lost 4 bases. The length of the CDR3 is 16 residues. From germline, CDR1 is MDHEN and CDR2 SYDVKM. The CDR3 coding sequence is TGTGCCAGCAGTGTGAGCAGGGGGCGCGGGCCAGATACGCAGTATTTT. Encoded protein: CASSVSRGRGPDTQYF.

V gene TRBV19 combines with J gene TRBJ2-3; 9 nucleotides agree with TRBD2. V shed 5 bases, J shed 7 bases, and the junction held 13 bases outside the gene matches. From germline, CDR1 is LNHDA and CDR2 SQIVND (reference sequence). This CDR3 has 16 residues. The CDR3 spells CASSPLREGLLNTQYF. Here the CDR3 DNA reads TGTGCCAGTAGTCCCTTGCGGGAGGGCCTGTTGAATACGCAGTATTTT.

The rearrangement links TRBV18 to TRBJ1-1, with 7 positions matching TRBD1. This CDR3 has 16 residues. Germline V gives CDR1 KGHSH, CDR2 LQKENI. The J segment lost 5 bases and the V segment lost 3 bases, leaving 12 bases of the junction unmatched. This chain's CDR3 is CASSPLGPGGETEAFF. As DNA, the CDR3 is TGTGCCAGCTCACCCCTGGGACCAGGGGGAGAGACTGAAGCTTTCTTT. Variable domain in full (rest from reference TRBV18 and TRBJ1-1): NAGVMQNPRHLVRRRGQEARLRCSPMKGHSHVYWYRQLPEEGLKFMVYLQKENIIDESGMPKERFSAEFPKEGPSILRIQQVVRGDSAAYFCASSPLGPGGETEAFFGQGTRLTVV.

The chain has TRBV28 and TRBJ1-1, with 8 bases that match TRBD1. The CDR3 runs to 15 residues. V lost 6 bases, J lost 5 bases, and 11 bases stayed unmatched. The germline V gene encodes CDR1 MDHEN and CDR2 SYDVKM. CDR3 region: CASSPHQGARTEAFF. The CDR3 DNA sequence: TGTGCCAGCAGCCCTCACCAGGGGGCGCGGACTGAAGCTTTCTTT. The full variable domain, its missing parts supplied by reference TRBV28 and TRBJ1-1, is DVKVTQSSRYLVKRTGEKVFLECVQDMDHENMFWYRQDPGLGLRLIYFSYDVKMKEKGDIPEGYSVSREKKERFSLILESASTNQTSMYLCASSPHQGARTEAFFGQGTRLTVV.

V and J are TRBV12-5 and TRBJ2-7, with TRBD1 matching 7 bases. V lost 8 bases and J lost 2; bases outside the gene matches: 12. Germline V lookup: CDR1 LGHNT, CDR2 FRNRAP. The CDR3 sequence is 15 residues long. The DNA of the CDR3 is TGTGCTAGTCGCCCGACCCGACAGGGTGCCTACGAGCAGTACTTC. Its protein product is CASRPTRQGAYEQYF.

V usage is TRBV6-1 and J usage is TRBJ1-5, with 9 bases aligning to TRBD1. The CDR3 consists of 15 residues. The J segment lost 6 bases and the V segment lost 1 base, leaving 4 bases of the junction unmatched. Germline CDR1 and CDR2: MNHNS and SASEGT. DNA for the CDR3: TGTGCCAGCAGTGAAGTGCCGACAGGGGGTCAGCCCCAGCATTTT. Amino acids: CASSEVPTGGQPQHF.

The genes are TRBV5-1 and TRBJ1-2, with D possibly being TRBD1 (6 bases). V dropped 4 bases and J dropped 6 bases, with 22 bases sitting between them. Germline V CDR1 and CDR2: SGHRS, YFSETQ. The CDR3 runs 16 residues. The CDR3 spells CASSQTTGQTTNGYTF. CDR3 DNA: TGCGCCAGCAGCCAAACTACCGGACAGACTACTAATGGCTACACCTTC.

This chain connects TRBV4-3 to TRBJ1-1; 9 positions match TRBD1. V shed 8 bases, J shed 6 bases, and the junction held 10 bases outside the gene matches. This CDR3 comprises 14 residues. Germline V lookup: CDR1 LGHNA, CDR2 YSLEER. The CDR3 DNA reads as TGCGCCAGCTCGTGGACAGGGGAGGTCCCTGAAGCTTTCTTT. Its translation is CASSWTGEVPEAFF.

This clone appeared a single time. Different DNA sequences within this sample yield the same CDR3. V and J are TRBV5-1 and TRBJ2-7; the D gene is possibly TRBD2 (5 bases). The germline CDR1 and CDR2 sequences are SGHRS and YFSETQ. V gave up 0 bases and J gave up 4 bases, with 11 bases separating them. The CDR3 length is 14 residues. The CDR3 nucleotides are TGCGCCAGCAGCTTGGCCGCGGGCGGGTACGAGCAGTACTTC. This translates into CASSLAAGGYEQYF.

V usage is TRBV6-5 and J usage is TRBJ2-2; no definite D call. There are 12 residues in the CDR3. Germline V gives CDR1 MNHEY, CDR2 SVGAGI. Trimming stripped 8 bases from V and 9 bases from J, with 13 bases between. The CDR3 here is CASSNYYRELFF. For the CDR3, the DNA is TGTGCCAGCTCCAACTACTACCGGGAGCTGTTTTTT.

The chain joins TRBV7-6 to TRBJ2-7; 7 bases fit TRBD1. Germline V CDR1 and CDR2: SGHVS, FNYEAQ. This CDR3 is built from 14 residues. J was trimmed by 2 bases and V by 5 bases; bases with no gene match: 6. CDR3 residues: CASSPLRGPYEQYF. For the CDR3, the DNA is TGTGCCAGCAGCCCCTTGAGGGGGCCCTACGAGCAGTACTTC.

V and J are TRBV4-2 and TRBJ2-1; unclear D gene. V shed 1 base and J shed 8 bases, with 6 bases lying between them. The CDR3 is 12 residues long. Germline-derived CDR1 and CDR2 are LGHNA and YNFKEQ. The CDR3 reads CASSQGRDEQFF. CDR3 in DNA: TGTGCCAGCAGCCAAGGTCGGGATGAGCAGTTCTTC.

This chain uses TRBV10-1 with TRBJ2-7; D is perhaps TRBD1 (7 bases). Germline CDR1 WNHNN, CDR2 SYGVQD (reference sequence). V was shortened by 5 bases and J by 0 bases, with 14 bases between the two germline ends. The CDR3 contains 15 residues. The DNA of the CDR3 is TGCGCCAGCAGTCCAGGGGGACTCAGCTCCTACGAGCAGTACTTC. Its protein is CASSPGGLSSYEQYF.

This chain uses TRBV15 with TRBJ2-2; the D gene is possibly TRBD1 (5 bases). Trimming took 3 bases from V and 3 from J, leaving 8 bases between them. CDR3 length equals 14 residues. CDR1 and CDR2 (germline): LNHNV, YYDKDF (reference sequence). This chain's CDR3 is CATSRDTDTGELFF. Written as DNA, the CDR3 is TGTGCCACCAGCAGGGACACTGACACCGGGGAGCTGTTTTTT. Supplemented by reference TRBV15 and TRBJ2-2, the full variable domain reads DAMVIQNPRYQVTQFGKPVTLSCSQTLNHNVMYWYQQKSSQAPKLLFHYYDKDFNNEADTPDNFQSRRPNTSFCFLDIRSPGLGDTAMYLCATSRDTDTGELFFGEGSRLTVL.

V and J are TRBV3-1 (or the pseudogene TRBV3-2) and TRBJ1-3; 7 bases fit TRBD1. The CDR3 runs 17 residues. Germline lookup yields CDR1 LGHDT and CDR2 YNNKEL (reference sequence). With V trimmed by 4 bases and J by 5 bases, 14 bases remained unmatched. CDR3 coding DNA: TGTGCCAGCAGCCCCAGGGACAGTCCAAATTTCCGAAACACCATATATTTT. This encodes CASSPRDSPNFRNTIYF.

V usage is TRBV10-3 and J usage is TRBJ1-5; a possible D gene is TRBD1 (5 bases). V lost 0 bases, J lost 0 bases, and 6 bases lay in between. Germline loops: CDR1 ENHRY, CDR2 SYGVKD. The length of the CDR3 is 15 residues. In DNA, the CDR3 is TGTGCCATCAGTGAGTCGGGGCCTAGCAATCAGCCCCAGCATTTT. Translation: CAISESGPSNQPQHF.

The chain has TRBV4-1 and TRBJ2-7; D may be TRBD1 (6 bases). Germline CDR1 MGHRA, CDR2 YSYEKL. The V end lost 1 base, the J end lost 4 bases, and 14 bases lay between the germline ends. The CDR3 consists of 15 residues. This CDR3 reads CASSQVWGRGYEQYF. The CDR3 coding sequence is TGCGCCAGCAGCCAAGTTTGGGGCAGGGGTTACGAGCAGTACTTC.

The chain has TRBV28 and TRBJ1-3; D gene uncertain. V lost 5 bases and J 0 bases, leaving 8 bases between the germline ends. CDR1 and CDR2 (germline): MDHEN, SYDVKM. CDR3 length equals 14 residues. Written as DNA, the CDR3 is TGTGCCAGCAGTCTCAGATTCTCTGGAAACACCATATATTTT. This codes for CASSLRFSGNTIYF.

V is TRBV7-2 and J is TRBJ1-6; tentatively, D is TRBD1 (5 bases). The CDR3 extends over 15 amino acids. CDR1 is SGHTA, CDR2 FQGNSA, per germline. V was shortened by 8 bases and J by 14 bases, with 25 bases between the two germline ends. CDR3 bases: TGTGCCAGCCTAACGAGCAGGGAGGCTCCTGGGTCCCTCCACTTT. This sequence encodes CASLTSREAPGSLHF. Full variable domain (rest looked up from reference TRBV7-2 and TRBJ1-6): GAGVSQSPSNKVTEKGKDVELRCDPISGHTALYWYRQSLGQGLEFLIYFQGNSAPDKSGLPSDRFSAERTGGSVSTLTIQRTQQEDSAVYLCASLTSREAPGSLHFGNGTRLTVT.

The chain uses TRBV18 and TRBJ1-1; weak D call: TRBD1 (5 bases). The CDR3 has 14 residues. CDR1 and CDR2 (germline): KGHSH, LQKENI. V lost 0 bases and J lost 6, with 11 bases in between. The CDR3 DNA reads TGTGCCAGCTCACCACCGGCAGGGTTGGCTGAAGCTTTCTTT. It yields the protein CASSPPAGLAEAFF.